The 18 T cell receptor beta chains presented below share a single source sample, sequenced in a study of PD-L1 blockade in urothelial cancer. Libraries were prepared by immunoSEQ multiplex PCR; TCRdb keeps only in-frame clonotypes and omits some of them. The top ten hold roughly 2% of the sample, which has 87,000 or so clones, 65% to 85% seen once. The time point denotes: pretreatment peripheral blood. The input for sequencing was PBMCs, taken around atezolizumab (anti-PD-L1) treatment. These receptors all come from a man between 60 and 70 years old with urothelial cancer.

The V call is TRBV2, the J call TRBJ1-2, with D uncertain. The CDR3 has 14 residues. The germline gives CDR1 SNHLY, CDR2 FYNNEI. V gave up 5 bases and J gave up 4 bases, with 14 bases separating them. The CDR3 region has the DNA TGTGCCAGCAGTCCAGCGGAGGGTCGCTATGGCTACACCTTC. Its translation: CASSPAEGRYGYTF.

This sequence joins TRBV18 and TRBJ2-2, with 9 bases that match TRBD2. Germline CDR1 reads KGHSH; CDR2 reads LQKENI. The junction had 4 bases not matched to a gene; V was cut back by 3 bases and J by 5 bases. The CDR3 consists of 15 residues. CDR3 in amino acids: CASSPLTSGTGELFF. DNA of the CDR3: TGTGCCAGCTCACCTTTAACTAGCGGGACCGGGGAGCTGTTTTTT.

The chain employs TRBV5-1 and TRBJ2-1; TRBD1 matches at 7 bases. CDR1 and CDR2 (germline): SGHRS, YFSETQ. The length of the CDR3 is 15 residues. V shed 5 bases, J shed 9 bases, and the junction held 14 bases outside the gene matches. The CDR3, as DNA: TGCGCCAGCAGGAATGCCCAAACGGGACAGCCTGAGCAGTTCTTC. Translated, it gives CASRNAQTGQPEQFF. Full variable domain (outside the CDR3, taken from reference TRBV5-1 and TRBJ2-1): KAGVTQTPRYLIKTRGQQVTLSCSPISGHRSVSWYQQTPGQGLQFLFEYFSETQRNKGNFPGRFSGRQFSNSRSEMNVSTLELGDSALYLCASRNAQTGQPEQFFGPGTRLTVL.

This clone was counted a single time. The chain combines TRBV7-9 with TRBJ2-3; D is ambiguous. Germline CDR1 is SEHNR and CDR2 is FQNEAQ (reference sequence). This CDR3 is 13 amino acids long. The V and J ends lost 1 base and 5 bases respectively, with 7 bases between them. The CDR3 reads CASSLGSGDTQYF. For the CDR3, the DNA is TGTGCCAGCAGCTTAGGCTCCGGAGATACGCAGTATTTT.

The chain uses TRBV4-3 and TRBJ1-4; D is perhaps TRBD1 (6 bases). Germline V CDR1 and CDR2: LGHNA, YSLEER. V was cut by 0 bases and J by 8 bases, with 13 bases left in between. The CDR3 loop spans 15 amino acids. The CDR3 DNA is TGCGCCAGCAGCCAAGAGAAAAACAGGGCCGAAAAACTGTTTTTT. Its protein product is CASSQEKNRAEKLFF.

J is TRBJ1-3 and V is TRBV11-2; maybe TRBD1 (5 bases). The germline V and J ends were trimmed by 1 base and 0 bases, with 10 bases remaining between them. CDR3 length: 16 residues. Germline CDR1 SGHAT, CDR2 FQNNGV. The DNA for the CDR3 is TGTGCCAGCAGCTTAGTTGCACAGGCCTCTGGAAACACCATATATTTT. It codes for CASSLVAQASGNTIYF. The complete variable domain, with remaining parts taken from reference TRBV11-2 and TRBJ1-3, reads EAGVAQSPRYKIIEKRQSVAFWCNPISGHATLYWYQQILGQGPKLLIQFQNNGVVDDSQLPKDRFSAERLKGVDSTLKIQPAKLEDSAVYLCASSLVAQASGNTIYFGEGSWLTVV.

The V call is TRBV2, the J call TRBJ1-2, with D possibly TRBD1 on 5 matching bases. CDR1 SNHLY and CDR2 FYNNEI come from the germline V gene. The CDR3 is 14 amino acids. Trimming left V 6 bases short and J 4 bases short, with 15 bases between. The CDR3 is CASRATTDFYGYTF. Written as DNA, the CDR3 is TGTGCCAGCAGAGCCACGACAGATTTCTATGGCTACACCTTC.

The chain uses TRBV6-5 and TRBJ2-2, with D possibly matching TRBD1 (6 bases). There are 14 residues in the CDR3. Per the germline V gene, CDR1 is MNHEY and CDR2 is SVGAGI. V was shortened by 6 bases and J by 1 base, with 9 bases between the two germline ends. The CDR3 is CASRLQGNTGELFF. The CDR3 DNA reads as TGTGCCAGCAGACTACAGGGGAACACCGGGGAGCTGTTTTTT.

The J gene is TRBJ2-7, the V gene TRBV5-1; a weak D match, TRBD1 (6 bases). The CDR3 contains 14 residues. Trimming took 2 bases from V and 6 from J, leaving 15 bases between them. Germline CDR1 reads SGHRS; CDR2 reads YFSETQ. The CDR3 spells CASSFQGHEGEQYF. In nucleotides, the CDR3 is TGCGCCAGCAGCTTTCAGGGGCACGAGGGCGAGCAGTACTTC.

CDR3 amino acids: CASTHQGSYGYTF. The CDR3 DNA is TGTGCCAGCACTCATCAGGGGTCCTATGGCTACACCTTC. The chain recombines TRBV27 with TRBJ1-2, with a possible D match to TRBD1 (6 bases). The germline V gene encodes CDR1 MNHEY and CDR2 SMNVEV (reference sequence). V was clipped by 7 bases and J by 4 bases, with 13 bases between them. The CDR3 consists of 13 residues.

The DNA for the CDR3 is TGTGCCAGTACTAGCGGGAGTTCCTACGAGCAGTACTTC. Its translation is CASTSGSSYEQYF. The V gene is TRBV5-6, the J gene TRBJ2-7; 11 bases are a match to TRBD2. The germline V gene encodes CDR1 SGHDT and CDR2 YYEEEE. This CDR3 is 13 amino acids long. J was trimmed by 1 base and V by 8 bases; bases with no gene match: 2.

This clone is a singleton in its sample. This chain connects TRBV5-6 to TRBJ1-2; weak D call: TRBD1 (6 bases). Germline V CDR1 and CDR2: SGHDT, YYEEEE. The CDR3 has 15 residues. Deletions cut 3 bases from V and 4 bases from J, with 16 bases between. The CDR3 protein is CASSSTGGRAYGYTF. The CDR3 DNA reads as TGTGCCAGCAGCTCGACAGGCGGCAGGGCCTATGGCTACACCTTC.

The rearrangement uses TRBV28 and TRBJ1-2; D is undetermined. Trimming cost V 6 bases and J 9 bases, with 17 bases left between them. Germline-derived CDR1 and CDR2 are MDHEN and SYDVKM. The CDR3 loop spans 13 amino acids. CDR3 amino acids: CASRPPARLSYTF. The CDR3 DNA reads TGTGCCAGCAGGCCACCGGCCAGGCTGAGCTACACCTTC.

This clone appeared once. The chain has TRBV5-6 and TRBJ2-1, with TRBD2 identical over 9 bases. The CDR3 has 15 amino acids. V shed 5 bases and J 4 bases; nucleotides not matched to a gene: 7. Germline values: CDR1 SGHDT, CDR2 YYEEEE. CDR3 residues: CASSVAGVSYNEQFF. The DNA for the CDR3 is TGTGCCAGCAGTGTAGCGGGAGTAAGTTACAATGAGCAGTTCTTC.

This clone was recorded a few times. The junction shows a germline mismatch at one end, possibly a read error. This chain joins TRBV4-2 and TRBJ2-5; TRBD2 matches 8 bases. From germline, CDR1 is LGHNA and CDR2 YNFKEQ. This CDR3 has 11 residues. CDR3 DNA: TGTGCCAGCAGCCAAGGACTAGCGTGGGACTTC. It translates to CASSQGLAWDF.

The chain recombines TRBV23-1 with TRBJ1-1, with D perhaps matching TRBD1 (6 bases). TRBV23-1 is an ORF, with its function uncertain. The V gene lost 2 bases and the J gene lost 3 bases, with 16 bases spanning the gap. This CDR3 has 16 residues. The CDR3 nucleotides are TGCGCCAGCAGTCAACCCTCCGACAGGATCGACACTGAAGCTTTCTTT. It specifies CASSQPSDRIDTEAFF.

The V and J genes are TRBV11-2 and TRBJ1-2, with D unresolved. Trimming removed 0 bases from V and 2 bases from J, with 10 bases in between. The CDR3 loop spans 15 amino acids. CDR1 and CDR2 from the germline V gene are SGHAT and FQNNGV. The CDR3 is CASSLDISLNYGYTF. For the CDR3, the DNA is TGTGCCAGCAGCTTAGATATAAGCCTAAACTATGGCTACACCTTC. Filled out from reference TRBV11-2 and TRBJ1-2, the complete variable domain reads EAGVAQSPRYKIIEKRQSVAFWCNPISGHATLYWYQQILGQGPKLLIQFQNNGVVDDSQLPKDRFSAERLKGVDSTLKIQPAKLEDSAVYLCASSLDISLNYGYTFGSGTRLTVV.

This clone was seen once. This chain connects TRBV7-7 to TRBJ2-5, with 9 bases that match TRBD2. This CDR3 region has 13 residues. Trimming took 5 bases from V and 4 from J; bases not matched to a gene: 2. The germline V gene has CDR1 SSHAT and CDR2 FNYEAQ (reference sequence). The DNA of the CDR3 is TGTGCCAGCAGCCGGCGGGGGGGAGAGACCCAGTACTTC. Amino acids: CASSRRGGETQYF.